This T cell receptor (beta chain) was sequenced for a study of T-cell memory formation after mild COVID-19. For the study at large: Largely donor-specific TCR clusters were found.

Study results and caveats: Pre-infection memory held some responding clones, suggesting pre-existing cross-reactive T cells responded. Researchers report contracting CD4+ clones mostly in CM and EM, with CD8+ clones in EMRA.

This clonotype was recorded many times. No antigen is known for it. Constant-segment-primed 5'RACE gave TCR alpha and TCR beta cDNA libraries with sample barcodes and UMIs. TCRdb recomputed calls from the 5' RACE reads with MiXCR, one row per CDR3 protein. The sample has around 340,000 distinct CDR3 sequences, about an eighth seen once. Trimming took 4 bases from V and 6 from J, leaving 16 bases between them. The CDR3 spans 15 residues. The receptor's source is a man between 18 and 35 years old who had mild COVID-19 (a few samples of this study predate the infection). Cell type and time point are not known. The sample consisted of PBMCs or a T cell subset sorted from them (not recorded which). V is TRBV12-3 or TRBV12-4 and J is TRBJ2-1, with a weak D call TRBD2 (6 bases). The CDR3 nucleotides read TGTGCCAGCAGTTCTACTAGCCGGCGATCCAATGAGCAGTTCTTC. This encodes CASSSTSRRSNEQFF.